The 23 T cell receptor beta chains presented below share a single source sample, sequenced in a study of CD8 T cells in Susac syndrome. An input of about 0.5 to 1 ug of RNA was subjected to reverse transcription using random hexamers. TCRdb reprocessed the immunoSEQ multiplex PCR reads via MiXCR and lists one record per CDR3 protein. This repertoire shows some 68,000 distinct CDR3 sequences, 93% found once; its top ten account for roughly 0.15%. Sequencing was performed on CD4+ T cells from PBMCs. All receptors come from a human donor with Susac syndrome.

The chain links TRBV18 to TRBJ2-6, with D perhaps matching TRBD2 (5 bases). The CDR3 has 16 amino acids. In germline, CDR1 is KGHSH, CDR2 LQKENI. The germline V and J ends were trimmed by 1 base and 1 base, with 8 bases remaining between them. CDR3 sequence: CASSPRGGSGANVLTF. The CDR3 DNA reads TGTGCCAGCTCACCACGTGGAGGTTCTGGGGCCAACGTCCTGACTTTC.

The V call is TRBV24-1, the J call TRBJ2-3; 10 bases are shared with TRBD2. The V gene end was trimmed by 5 bases and the J gene end by 6 bases; junction bases not matched to a gene: 16. This CDR3 contains 18 residues. Per the germline V gene, CDR1 is KGHDR and CDR2 is SFDVKD. The CDR3 DNA follows: TGTGCCACCAGTGGGGCGGGAGGTAGCGGGGGGCCAGGGGATACGCAGTATTTT. This sequence encodes CATSGAGGSGGPGDTQYF.

The chain uses TRBV3-1 and TRBJ2-5, with unresolved D. Germline V gene sequence: CDR1 LGHDT, CDR2 YNNKEL (reference sequence). Trimming cost V 0 bases and J 2 bases, with 10 bases left between them. The CDR3 is 15 amino acids. For the CDR3, the DNA is TGTGCCAGCAGCCAAGATAGTCCCGGGCAAGAGACCCAGTACTTC. Translation: CASSQDSPGQETQYF.

The rearrangement links TRBV14 to TRBJ1-1; 7 positions agree with TRBD1. CDR3 length: 13 amino acids. The trim removed 7 bases at V and 9 bases at J, leaving 11 bases unmatched. CDR1 is SGHDN, CDR2 FVKESK, per germline. As DNA, the CDR3 is TGTGCCAGCACTCAATCCTGGGACAGTAAAGCTTTCTTT. This encodes CASTQSWDSKAFF.

The V gene is TRBV21-1, the J gene TRBJ2-5. TRBV21-1 is a known pseudogene. This CDR3 has 11 amino acids. The CDR3 nucleotides are TGTGCCAGCGGGGATTGGGAGACCCAGTACTTC. The encoded protein is CASGDWETQYF.

V and J are TRBV20-1 and TRBJ1-6, with a possible D match to TRBD1 (5 bases). Germline V gene data show CDR1 as DFQATT and CDR2 as SNEGSKA (reference sequence). Deletions cut 3 bases from V and 6 bases from J, with 12 bases between. The CDR3 contains 14 residues. DNA for the CDR3: TGCAGTGCTAGTGAGGCAGGGCTTAATTCACCCCTCCACTTT. This encodes CSASEAGLNSPLHF.

This clonotype came up a few times. The chain employs TRBV7-2 and TRBJ2-7, with D perhaps given as TRBD1 or TRBD2 (5 bases each). V lost 2 bases and J lost 3, with 11 bases in between. The CDR3 extends over 14 amino acids. Germline V gene sequence: CDR1 SGHTA, CDR2 FQGNSA. The chain's CDR3 is CASSLQPGSYEQYF. DNA of the CDR3: TGTGCCAGCAGCTTACAGCCAGGGAGCTACGAGCAGTACTTC.

This sequence joins TRBV16 and TRBJ1-5; possibly TRBD1 for D (5 bases). Germline-derived CDR1 and CDR2 are KGHSY and FQNENV. The V end was cut by 3 bases, the J end by 0 bases, with 15 bases between. This CDR3 spans 17 amino acids. The CDR3 DNA reads TGTGCCAGCAGCCAGCGAAGGTCAGGGACTAGCAATCAGCCCCAGCATTTT. The encoded protein is CASSQRRSGTSNQPQHF.

The chain employs TRBV20-1 and TRBJ1-5; possible D gene TRBD1, 5 bases. Germline V lookup: CDR1 DFQATT, CDR2 SNEGSKA (reference sequence). The CDR3 runs to 13 residues. Trimming left V 6 bases short and J 4 bases short, with 13 bases between. The CDR3 DNA sequence: TGCAGTGCCGTTCGTGGGGGGAATCAGCCCCAGCATTTT. It codes for CSAVRGGNQPQHF.

The V call is TRBV30, the J call TRBJ2-1; TRBD1 or TRBD2 may be the D gene (5 bases each). The V gene's germline CDR1 is GTSNPN and CDR2 SVGIG (reference sequence). This CDR3 is built from 12 residues. Deletions cut 1 base from V and 13 bases from J, with 14 bases between. CDR3: CAWSGTGRAQFF. The CDR3 coding sequence is TGTGCCTGGAGTGGAACGGGGCGGGCCCAGTTCTTC.

The chain employs TRBV6-2 or TRBV6-3 and TRBJ2-7; 13 positions agree with TRBD2. Trimming took 2 bases from V and 2 from J; bases not matched to a gene: 3. The germline V gene encodes CDR1 MNHEY and CDR2 SVGEGT. This CDR3 region has 16 residues. The CDR3 loop is CASSYPTSGGAYEQYF. The CDR3, as DNA: TGTGCCAGCAGTTACCCCACTAGCGGGGGGGCCTACGAGCAGTACTTC.

The gene calls are TRBV7-2 and TRBJ2-7, with 7 bases lining up with TRBD1. The V segment lost 1 base and the J segment 4 bases; nucleotides outside the gene matches: 4. The CDR3 runs 14 residues. Per the germline V gene, CDR1 is SGHTA and CDR2 is FQGNSA. CDR3 DNA: TGTGCCAGCAGCTTAGACAGGGGTCCATACGAGCAGTACTTC. Its protein product is CASSLDRGPYEQYF. The full variable domain, in which reference TRBV7-2 and TRBJ2-7 provide the parts outside the CDR3, is GAGVSQSPSNKVTEKGKDVELRCDPISGHTALYWYRQSLGQGLEFLIYFQGNSAPDKSGLPSDRFSAERTGGSVSTLTIQRTQQEDSAVYLCASSLDRGPYEQYFGPGTRLTVT.

This clonotype has a handful of counts. This sequence joins TRBV6-5 and TRBJ1-2, with D perhaps TRBD1 (5 bases). The CDR3 totals 14 residues. Germline CDR1 and CDR2: MNHEY and SVGAGI. Trimming took 4 bases from V and 8 from J, leaving 17 bases between them. The CDR3 nucleotides read TGTGCCAGCAGTTGGGGCGCAGGGCAGGAAGGCTACACCTTC. Translated, it gives CASSWGAGQEGYTF.

The chain carries TRBV10-3 and TRBJ2-3; D not resolved. From germline, CDR1 is ENHRY and CDR2 SYGVKD. V was pared by 2 bases and J by 5 bases, with 8 bases between. The CDR3 runs 13 residues. The CDR3 is CAISEPRVDTQYF. DNA of the CDR3: TGTGCCATCAGTGAGCCGAGAGTAGATACGCAGTATTTT.

The rearrangement links TRBV6-2 or TRBV6-3 to TRBJ1-4; D ambiguous. From germline, CDR1 is MNHEY and CDR2 SVGEGT. CDR3 length: 16 amino acids. V was clipped by 6 bases and J by 0 bases, with 14 bases between them. The CDR3 sequence is CASSEPLGATNEKLFF. The CDR3 bases are TGTGCCAGCAGCGAACCATTGGGAGCAACTAATGAAAAACTGTTTTTT.

The J gene is TRBJ1-1, the V gene TRBV29-1; no reliable D call. Germline CDR1 SQVTM, CDR2 ANQGSEA. The CDR3 contains 13 residues. Between the trimmed V and J ends, which lost 4 bases and 4 bases, there was a span of 13 bases. CDR3 region: CSVASPQGTEAFF. CDR3 DNA sequence: TGCAGCGTTGCCAGCCCCCAAGGCACTGAAGCTTTCTTT.

Only one count was recorded for this clonotype. The CDR3 DNA is TGCAGCGCATCTACCGACAGGGCCCAGTTCTTC. Residues: CSASTDRAQFF. The V gene is TRBV29-1, the J gene TRBJ2-1, with TRBD1 identical over 7 bases. Germline CDR1 and CDR2: SQVTM and ANQGSEA. The CDR3 covers 11 residues. The trim removed 7 bases at V and 13 bases at J, leaving 10 bases unmatched.

The chain links TRBV20-1 to TRBJ2-4; D possibly corresponds to TRBD1 (6 bases). CDR3 size: 15 residues. CDR1 and CDR2 from the germline V gene are DFQATT and SNEGSKA (reference sequence). The V and J ends lost 6 bases and 0 bases respectively, with 15 bases between them. The CDR3 sequence is CSAKDSLLAKNIQYF. For the CDR3, the DNA is TGCAGTGCCAAGGACAGCCTATTAGCCAAAAACATTCAGTACTTC.

CDR3: CASTERNQPQHF. As DNA, the CDR3 is TGTGCCAGCACCGAAAGAAATCAGCCCCAGCATTTT. The chain combines TRBV28 with TRBJ1-5; D is unclear. Germline assignment: CDR1 MDHEN and CDR2 SYDVKM. CDR3 length: 12 residues. With 7 bases removed from V and 4 bases from J, the gap between germline ends came to 8 bases.

The chain uses TRBV6-1 and TRBJ2-2; D may be TRBD1 or TRBD2 (5 bases each). The CDR3 totals 16 residues. Trimming stripped 7 bases from V and 3 bases from J, with 18 bases between. Looked up from germline, CDR1 is MNHNS and CDR2 is SASEGT. The CDR3, as DNA: TGTGCCAGCACGGGTGGACGGGGCCCTTACACCGGGGAGCTGTTTTTT. This gives the protein CASTGGRGPYTGELFF.

The chain couples TRBV7-2 to TRBJ2-7; 12 bases map to TRBD2. The CDR3 runs to 16 residues. Per the germline V gene, CDR1 is SGHTA and CDR2 is FQGNSA. Unmatched junction bases numbered 10, after V lost 5 bases and J lost 5 bases. CDR3 sequence (DNA): TGTGCCAGCAGCCCGGACCTAGCGGGGGGGATCGACGAGCAGTACTTC. Translating it yields CASSPDLAGGIDEQYF.

The V gene is TRBV9, the J gene TRBJ1-1; TRBD1 agrees at 7 bases. The CDR3 length is 13 residues. From germline, CDR1 is SGDLS and CDR2 YYNGEE. J was trimmed by 8 bases and V by 3 bases; bases with no gene match: 7. The CDR3 nucleotides read TGTGCCAGCAGCGCGGGGACAGCCCTCGAAGCTTTCTTT. Translation: CASSAGTALEAFF.

This clonotype was picked up a small number of times. The rearrangement links TRBV29-1 to TRBJ2-7; a possible D gene is TRBD1 (6 bases). Looked up from germline, CDR1 is SQVTM and CDR2 is ANQGSEA. Between the trimmed V and J ends, which lost 2 bases and 2 bases, there was a span of 19 bases. The CDR3 runs to 16 residues. The CDR3, as DNA: TGCAGCGTTGAAACTACGGCCAGGGGCAGAACCTACGAGCAGTACTTC. As protein: CSVETTARGRTYEQYF.